These 30 T cell receptor beta chains originate from one sample sequenced in a study of CD8+ T cells in alopecia areata. It was cDNA, reverse transcribed from extracted RNA, that served as the sequencing template. Sequenced by immunoSEQ multiplex PCR; TCRdb stores in-frame clones only, minus some. The profile shows 75,000 to 100,000 clones, 70% to 85% of them singletons. Indicated treatment: oral pan-JAK inhibitor, 5-10 mg twice daily. The sequenced sample was CD8+ T cells sorted from blood, obtained at approximately week 42, from a patient treated with tofacitinib. These receptors all come from a human donor with alopecia areata.

This clone has a single count. V is TRBV11-2 and J is TRBJ2-3; 7 bases map to TRBD2. Germline lookup yields CDR1 SGHAT and CDR2 FQNNGV. V lost 5 bases to trimming and J lost 2 bases; unmatched junction nucleotides: 16. The CDR3 is 18 residues long. This CDR3 is CASSARPEMAGDTDTQYF. CDR3 DNA sequence: TGTGCCAGCAGCGCCCGCCCAGAGATGGCGGGGGACACAGATACGCAGTATTTT. Supplemented by reference TRBV11-2 and TRBJ2-3, the full variable domain reads EAGVAQSPRYKIIEKRQSVAFWCNPISGHATLYWYQQILGQGPKLLIQFQNNGVVDDSQLPKDRFSAERLKGVDSTLKIQPAKLEDSAVYLCASSARPEMAGDTDTQYFGPGTRLTVL.

This sequence joins TRBV6-1 and TRBJ2-1; perhaps TRBD2 as D (6 bases). The CDR3 runs to 15 residues. Trimming cost V 3 bases and J 7 bases, with 16 bases left between them. Germline CDR1 MNHNS, CDR2 SASEGT. CDR3 protein: CASSEGLPGGNEQFF. As DNA, the CDR3 is TGTGCCAGCAGTGAGGGGCTACCTGGGGGGAATGAGCAGTTCTTC.

This clone was counted between two and nine times. The rearrangement joins TRBV27 to TRBJ1-2, with D unresolved. Trimming stripped 8 bases from V and 0 bases from J, with 25 bases between. CDR1 is MNHEY, CDR2 SMNVEV, per germline (reference sequence). The CDR3 is 18 amino acids. The CDR3: CASWTGVLINRANYGYTF. In DNA form, the CDR3 reads TGTGCCAGCTGGACGGGTGTCCTCATAAACCGAGCTAACTATGGCTACACCTTC.

V gene TRBV5-6 combines with J gene TRBJ2-5; 7 bases match TRBD1. Trimming at V came to 2 bases and at J to 3 bases, leaving 7 bases not matched to a gene. Per germline, CDR1 SGHDT and CDR2 YYEEEE. The CDR3 contains 15 residues. CDR3 nucleotide sequence: TGTGCCAGCAGCTTTTCGACAGGGACGAAAGAGACCCAGTACTTC. Residues: CASSFSTGTKETQYF.

The genes are TRBV4-3 and TRBJ1-1; 7 nucleotides line up with TRBD1. Germline V gene lookup returns CDR1 LGHNA and CDR2 YSLEER. V lost 3 bases and J lost 1; bases outside the gene matches: 8. The CDR3 totals 16 residues. The CDR3 DNA follows: TGCGCCAGCAGCCAGGACCGGACAGGTACGAACACTGAAGCTTTCTTT. Its protein is CASSQDRTGTNTEAFF.

The CDR3 coding sequence is TGTGCCAGCAGCTTACGTGGGGCTGAAGCTTTCTTT. Amino acid sequence: CASSLRGAEAFF. The chain couples TRBV7-9 to TRBJ1-1; D is ambiguous. The V end was cut by 2 bases, the J end by 6 bases, with 7 bases between. Germline V CDR1 and CDR2: SEHNR, FQNEAQ (reference sequence). CDR3 length: 12 residues.

This clone was seen just once. This chain uses TRBV7-7 with TRBJ2-1; D is unresolved. Germline V gene sequence: CDR1 SSHAT, CDR2 FNYEAQ (reference sequence). The CDR3 consists of 13 residues. V shed 5 bases and J shed 7 bases, with 12 bases lying between them. The chain's CDR3 is CASSLKGSNEQFF. The CDR3 DNA reads TGTGCCAGCAGCCTTAAAGGGTCGAATGAGCAGTTCTTC.

The V and J genes are TRBV6-5 and TRBJ2-1; D not resolved. Looked up from germline, CDR1 is MNHEY and CDR2 is SVGAGI. V shed 4 bases and J shed 6 bases, with 10 bases lying between them. The CDR3 extends over 13 amino acids. CDR3 residues: CASSLPPSNEQFF. The CDR3 DNA sequence: TGTGCCAGCAGTTTACCCCCGTCCAATGAGCAGTTCTTC.

This clone is a singleton in its sample. The J gene is TRBJ2-1, the V gene TRBV7-6; D is uncertain. The CDR3 consists of 15 residues. Germline V gene data show CDR1 as SGHVS and CDR2 as FNYEAQ. Between the trimmed V and J ends, which lost 1 base and 0 bases, there was a span of 7 bases. CDR3 in amino acids: CASSLEWGSYNEQFF. The CDR3 DNA sequence: TGTGCCAGCAGCTTAGAATGGGGCTCCTACAATGAGCAGTTCTTC. Based on the CDR3 plus reference TRBV7-6 and TRBJ2-1, the full variable domain is GAGVSQSPRYKVTKRGQDVALRCDPISGHVSLYWYRQALGQGPEFLTYFNYEAQQDKSGLPNDRFSAERPEGSISTLTIQRTEQRDSAMYRCASSLEWGSYNEQFFGPGTRLTVL.

This chain links TRBV4-2 with TRBJ1-3, with D unclear. This CDR3 is built from 13 residues. V was shortened by 4 bases and J by 2 bases, with 6 bases between the two germline ends. Germline V CDR1 and CDR2: LGHNA, YNFKEQ. The CDR3 nucleotides are TGTGCCAGCAGCCCACTCCCTGGAAACACCATATATTTT. Its translation: CASSPLPGNTIYF.

The J gene is TRBJ1-2, the V gene TRBV29-1, with 8 bases matching TRBD1. The CDR3 runs to 12 residues. V trimming: 7 bases; J trimming: 6 bases; junction bases outside the gene matches: 7. Germline lookup yields CDR1 SQVTM and CDR2 ANQGSEA. DNA of the CDR3: TGCAGCGCGACCGGGACAGGCAATGGCTACACCTTC. This codes for CSATGTGNGYTF.

This clone was observed a few times. This rearrangement joins TRBV11-2 to TRBJ2-7; no clear D. Trimming cost V 5 bases and J 3 bases, with 11 bases left between them. This CDR3 has 13 residues. The germline CDR1 and CDR2 sequences are SGHAT and FQNNGV. CDR3 protein: CASSTSKGYEQYF. The DNA for the CDR3 is TGTGCCAGCAGCACCTCCAAGGGCTACGAGCAGTACTTC.

This chain uses TRBV11-2 with TRBJ2-1; a possible D gene is TRBD1 (5 bases). CDR1 is SGHAT, CDR2 FQNNGV, per germline. This CDR3 region has 13 residues. With 7 bases removed from V and 4 bases from J, the gap between germline ends came to 11 bases. CDR3 residues: CASTQGEYNEQFF. CDR3 DNA sequence: TGTGCCAGCACCCAAGGGGAATACAATGAGCAGTTCTTC.

This chain uses TRBV29-1 with TRBJ2-7; no reliable D call. CDR3 size: 12 residues. CDR1 and CDR2 from the germline V gene are SQVTM and ANQGSEA. V lost 4 bases and J 0 bases, leaving 7 bases between the germline ends. CDR3 loop: CSVGLSSYEQYF. In DNA form, the CDR3 reads TGCAGCGTTGGACTGTCCTCCTACGAGCAGTACTTC.

V gene TRBV6-1 combines with J gene TRBJ2-3; 13 bases agree with TRBD2. The CDR3 is made up of 17 amino acids. Trimming cost V 3 bases and J 2 bases; bases outside gene matches: 5. Germline V gene sequence: CDR1 MNHNS, CDR2 SASEGT. CDR3 bases: TGTGCCAGCAGTGATCCACTAGCGGGGGGGACCACAGATACGCAGTATTTT. It yields the protein CASSDPLAGGTTDTQYF.

This chain connects TRBV4-3 to TRBJ1-5; TRBD1 might be the D (5 bases). This CDR3 spans 15 amino acids. Germline CDR1 is LGHNA and CDR2 is YSLEER. The V gene lost 4 bases and the J gene lost 3 bases, with 13 bases spanning the gap. CDR3 protein: CASSPTYRSNQPQHF. As DNA, the CDR3 is TGCGCCAGCAGCCCCACTTACAGGTCCAATCAGCCCCAGCATTTT.

The rearrangement uses TRBV5-1 and TRBJ2-1; D gene unclear. The CDR3 covers 13 residues. V lost 1 base and J lost 6, with 8 bases in between. Germline loops: CDR1 SGHRS, CDR2 YFSETQ. The CDR3 DNA reads as TGCGCCAGCAGCTTGCAGTACGGCAATGAGCAGTTCTTC. Its translation: CASSLQYGNEQFF.

The CDR3 nucleotides read TGTGCCAGCAGTTCCGTCCCCTACGAGCAGTACTTC. Translated: CASSSVPYEQYF. The chain recombines TRBV6-6 with TRBJ2-7; no clear D. Germline loops: CDR1 MNHNY, CDR2 SVGAGI (reference sequence). The CDR3 sequence is 12 residues long. Between the trimmed V and J ends, which lost 4 bases and 2 bases, there was a span of 6 bases.

Of note for this clone: Other DNA sequences from this sample encode an identical CDR3 as well. This rearrangement joins TRBV30 to TRBJ2-7; D ambiguous. V was cut by 0 bases and J by 2 bases, with 8 bases left in between. Germline CDR1 reads GTSNPN; CDR2 reads SVGIG (reference sequence). This CDR3 spans 13 amino acids. This CDR3 reads CAWSVGVTYEQYF. The CDR3 coding sequence is TGTGCCTGGAGTGTCGGAGTTACCTACGAGCAGTACTTC.

This chain joins TRBV29-1 and TRBJ1-2, with unresolved D. Trimming cost V 0 bases and J 3 bases, with 17 bases left between them. The CDR3 totals 16 residues. Germline CDR1 SQVTM, CDR2 ANQGSEA. Here the CDR3 reads CSVEDRGESGDYGYTF. The CDR3 DNA reads as TGCAGCGTTGAAGATCGAGGAGAGTCTGGTGACTATGGCTACACCTTC.

This chain uses TRBV6-5 with TRBJ2-3; D gene ambiguous. Per germline, CDR1 MNHEY and CDR2 SVGAGI. Trimming pared 6 bases from V and 5 bases from J, leaving 15 bases between. The CDR3 totals 14 residues. The CDR3 DNA sequence: TGTGCCAGCAGCTCACCGGTTGAGGTAGATACGCAGTATTTT. It specifies CASSSPVEVDTQYF.

V is TRBV19 and J is TRBJ2-1, with TRBD2 matching over 8 bases. CDR1 and CDR2 from the germline V gene are LNHDA and SQIVND (reference sequence). CDR3 size: 20 residues. Unmatched junction bases numbered 14, after V lost 1 base and J lost 0 bases. DNA of the CDR3: TGTGCCAGTAGTATAGGGCTAGGAGCGGGGGTAAGGGACTCCTACAATGAGCAGTTCTTC. Amino acids: CASSIGLGAGVRDSYNEQFF.

This clone has more than one count but fewer than ten. J is TRBJ2-4 and V is TRBV30; tentative D call: TRBD2 (5 bases). Germline V gene lookup returns CDR1 GTSNPN and CDR2 SVGIG (reference sequence). Between the trimmed V and J ends, which lost 5 bases and 8 bases, there was a span of 13 bases. CDR3 length equals 12 residues. Here the CDR3 reads CAWGWSGDIQYF. As DNA, the CDR3 is TGTGCCTGGGGGTGGAGCGGTGACATTCAGTACTTC. The entire variable domain, with the rest obtained from reference TRBV30 and TRBJ2-4, is as follows: SQTIHQWPATLVQPVGSPLSLECTVEGTSNPNLYWYRQAAGRGLQLLFYSVGIGQISSEVPQNLSASRPQDRQFILSSKKLLLSDSGFYLCAWGWSGDIQYFGAGTRLSVL.

The chain carries TRBV7-2 and TRBJ2-3; 9 bases are a match to TRBD2. The J segment lost 4 bases and the V segment lost 5 bases, leaving 13 bases of the junction unmatched. From germline, CDR1 is SGHTA and CDR2 FQGNSA. CDR3 length: 17 amino acids. CDR3 region: CASSQTPGTSSSDTQYF. The CDR3 region has the DNA TGTGCCAGCAGCCAAACCCCCGGGACTAGCTCTTCAGATACGCAGTATTTT.

The rearrangement links TRBV19 to TRBJ1-1; the D gene is possibly TRBD1 (6 bases). Deletions cut 3 bases from V and 1 base from J, with 9 bases between. The length of the CDR3 is 14 residues. CDR1 LNHDA and CDR2 SQIVND come from the germline V gene (reference sequence). This CDR3 is CASSMGGANTEAFF. The CDR3 nucleotides are TGTGCCAGTAGTATGGGGGGGGCGAACACTGAAGCTTTCTTT.

This rearrangement joins TRBV2 to TRBJ1-6; D is uncertain. CDR1 and CDR2 (germline): SNHLY, FYNNEI. The CDR3 runs to 15 residues. Trimming took 6 bases from V and 7 from J, leaving 16 bases between them. DNA for the CDR3: TGTGCCAGCAGCCCCTCGGCAGGAGCGAATTCACCCCTCCACTTT. Translated: CASSPSAGANSPLHF.

This clone was counted between two and nine times. CDR3 sequence: CASSPGSLSSYNEQFF. CDR3 in DNA: TGTGCCAGCTCCCCAGGCAGTCTTAGCTCCTACAATGAGCAGTTCTTC. V is TRBV7-9 and J is TRBJ2-1; no clear D. The V gene's germline CDR1 is SEHNR and CDR2 FQNEAQ (reference sequence). Trimming took 8 bases from V and 0 from J, leaving 17 bases between them. CDR3 length: 16 residues.

Here the CDR3 reads CASRDRASGELFF. CDR3 DNA sequence: TGTGCCAGCCGGGACAGGGCGTCCGGGGAGCTGTTTTTT. The V gene is TRBV19, the J gene TRBJ2-2, with TRBD1 matching over 9 bases. Germline V CDR1 and CDR2: LNHDA, SQIVND (reference sequence). This CDR3 contains 13 residues. The J segment lost 6 bases and the V segment lost 9 bases, leaving 5 bases of the junction unmatched.

The chain recombines TRBV7-6 with TRBJ2-1; a weak D match, TRBD2 (5 bases). Germline V gene data show CDR1 as SGHVS and CDR2 as FNYEAQ. The V end was cut by 5 bases, the J end by 7 bases, with 12 bases between. The CDR3 consists of 13 residues. The CDR3 loop is CASSGNSGNEQFF. The CDR3, as DNA: TGTGCCAGCAGCGGGAACTCGGGGAATGAGCAGTTCTTC.

This chain uses TRBV27 with TRBJ2-3; TRBD1 agrees at 8 bases. From germline, CDR1 is MNHEY and CDR2 SMNVEV (reference sequence). This CDR3 contains 15 residues. J lost 1 base, V lost 5 bases, and 5 bases had no gene match. CDR3 protein: CASSGQGARTDTQYF. CDR3 nucleotides: TGTGCCAGCAGTGGGCAGGGGGCTCGCACAGATACGCAGTATTTT.